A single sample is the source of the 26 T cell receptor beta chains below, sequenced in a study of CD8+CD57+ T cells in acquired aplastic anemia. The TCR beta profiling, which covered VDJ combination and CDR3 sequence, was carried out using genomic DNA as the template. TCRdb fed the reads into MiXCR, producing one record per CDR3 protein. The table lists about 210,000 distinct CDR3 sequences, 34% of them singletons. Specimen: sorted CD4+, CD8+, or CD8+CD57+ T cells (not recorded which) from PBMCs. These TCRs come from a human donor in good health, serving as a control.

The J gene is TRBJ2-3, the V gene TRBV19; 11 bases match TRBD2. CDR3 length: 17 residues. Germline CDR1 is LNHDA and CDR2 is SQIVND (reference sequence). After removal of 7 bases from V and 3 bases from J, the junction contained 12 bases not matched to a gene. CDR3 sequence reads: CASKPSGGSGWTDTQYF. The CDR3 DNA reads TGTGCCAGTAAACCTAGCGGGGGGTCGGGGTGGACAGATACGCAGTATTTT.

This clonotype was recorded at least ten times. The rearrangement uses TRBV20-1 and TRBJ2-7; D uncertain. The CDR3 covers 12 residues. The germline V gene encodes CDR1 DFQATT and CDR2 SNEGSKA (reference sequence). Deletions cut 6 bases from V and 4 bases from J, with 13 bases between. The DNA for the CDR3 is TGCAGTGCCGGTGAGAGTGCTTACGAGCAGTACTTC. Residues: CSAGESAYEQYF.

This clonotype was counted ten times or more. This CDR3 reads CSARQDPDLYGYTF. The CDR3 coding sequence is TGCAGTGCTAGACAGGATCCCGATCTCTATGGCTACACCTTC. The chain combines TRBV20-1 with TRBJ1-2; the D is unclear. Germline V lookup: CDR1 DFQATT, CDR2 SNEGSKA (reference sequence). Between the trimmed V and J ends, which lost 2 bases and 4 bases, there was a span of 14 bases. CDR3 length: 14 amino acids.

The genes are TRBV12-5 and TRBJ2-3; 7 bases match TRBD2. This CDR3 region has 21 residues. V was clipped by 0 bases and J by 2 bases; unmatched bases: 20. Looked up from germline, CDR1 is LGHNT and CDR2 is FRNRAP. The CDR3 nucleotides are TGTGCTAGTGGTTTGGTACTTAGGGCAGGGAGAGTAGCGGGCATCACAGATACGCAGTATTTT. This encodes CASGLVLRAGRVAGITDTQYF.

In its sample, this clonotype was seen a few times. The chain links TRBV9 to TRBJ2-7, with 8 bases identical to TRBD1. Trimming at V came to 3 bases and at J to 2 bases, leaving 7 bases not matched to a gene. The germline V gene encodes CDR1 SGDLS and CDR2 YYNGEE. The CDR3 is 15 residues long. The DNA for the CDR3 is TGTGCCAGCAGCGGGACGGACAGGGTTCCCTACGAGCAGTACTTC. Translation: CASSGTDRVPYEQYF.

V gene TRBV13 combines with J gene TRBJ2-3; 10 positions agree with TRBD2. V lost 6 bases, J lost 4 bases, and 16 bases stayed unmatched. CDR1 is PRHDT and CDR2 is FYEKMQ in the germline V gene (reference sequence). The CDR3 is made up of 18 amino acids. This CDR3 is CASRITTTLAGNPDTQYF. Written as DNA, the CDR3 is TGTGCCAGCAGAATCACTACAACACTAGCGGGAAATCCAGATACGCAGTATTTT.

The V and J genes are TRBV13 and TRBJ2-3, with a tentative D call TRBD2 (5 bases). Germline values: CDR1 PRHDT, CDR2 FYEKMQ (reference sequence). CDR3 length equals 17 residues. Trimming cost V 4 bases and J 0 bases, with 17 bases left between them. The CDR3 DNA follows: TGTGCCAGCAGCTCTTTGACCCGCCGGGAAAGCACAGATACGCAGTATTTT. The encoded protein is CASSSLTRRESTDTQYF.

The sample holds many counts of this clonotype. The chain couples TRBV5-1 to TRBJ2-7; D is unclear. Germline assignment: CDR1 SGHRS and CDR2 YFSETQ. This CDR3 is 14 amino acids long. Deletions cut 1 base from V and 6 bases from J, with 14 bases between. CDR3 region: CASSLLGFSGEQYF. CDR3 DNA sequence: TGCGCCAGCAGCTTGCTTGGTTTCTCGGGCGAGCAGTACTTC.

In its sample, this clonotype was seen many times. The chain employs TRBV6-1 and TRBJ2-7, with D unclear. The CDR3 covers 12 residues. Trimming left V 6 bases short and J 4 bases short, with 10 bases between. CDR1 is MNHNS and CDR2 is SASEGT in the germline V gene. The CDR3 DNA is TGTGCCAGCAGCACAAATAATTACGAGCAGTACTTC. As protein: CASSTNNYEQYF.

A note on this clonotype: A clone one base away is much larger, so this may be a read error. CDR3 coding DNA: TGTGCCAGTAGCCGAGGCAGGGGGCCTTTGGATGAGCAGTTCTTC. It translates to CASSRGRGPLDEQFF. V usage is TRBV19 and J usage is TRBJ2-1; 8 nucleotides line up with TRBD1. Trimming at V came to 6 bases and at J to 8 bases, leaving 12 bases not matched to a gene. The CDR3 contains 15 residues. The germline CDR1 and CDR2 sequences are LNHDA and SQIVND (reference sequence).

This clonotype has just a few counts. The CDR3 sequence: CATSRDRAGNTIYF. CDR3 nucleotides: TGTGCCACCAGCAGAGACCGGGCTGGAAACACCATATATTTT. The V gene is TRBV15, the J gene TRBJ1-3; D remains unclear. V lost 0 bases and J lost 2, with 5 bases in between. This CDR3 comprises 14 residues. Germline V gives CDR1 LNHNV, CDR2 YYDKDF (reference sequence).

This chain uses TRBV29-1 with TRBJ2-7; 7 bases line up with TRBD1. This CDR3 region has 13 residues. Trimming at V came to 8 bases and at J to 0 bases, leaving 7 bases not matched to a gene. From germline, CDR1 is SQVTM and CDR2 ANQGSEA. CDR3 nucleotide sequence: TGCAGCTCCAGGGGGTTGAGCTCCTACGAGCAGTACTTC. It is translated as CSSRGLSSYEQYF.

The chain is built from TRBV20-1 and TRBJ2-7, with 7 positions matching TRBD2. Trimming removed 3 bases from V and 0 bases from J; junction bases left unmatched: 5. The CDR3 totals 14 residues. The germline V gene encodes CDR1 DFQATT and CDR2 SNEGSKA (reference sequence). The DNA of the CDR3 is TGCAGTGCTAGTAGAGCGGGGATCTCCTACGAGCAGTACTTC. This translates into CSASRAGISYEQYF.

As DNA, the CDR3 is TGTGCCTGGAGTGTAAGGAGGGGCGGGGCCGCGTACAATGAGCAGTTCTTC. Its protein product is CAWSVRRGGAAYNEQFF. The chain is built from TRBV30 and TRBJ2-1, with D perhaps matching TRBD2 (6 bases). CDR3 size: 17 residues. Per the germline V gene, CDR1 is GTSNPN and CDR2 is SVGIG (reference sequence). The V gene lost 0 bases and the J gene lost 4 bases, with 19 bases spanning the gap.

The CDR3 DNA sequence: TGCAGTGCCATCAACAGGAGACAGAACTATGGCTACACCTTC. It yields the protein CSAINRRQNYGYTF. The chain combines TRBV20-1 with TRBJ1-2; D is perhaps TRBD1 (5 bases). Trimming removed 6 bases at V and 2 bases at J, with 16 bases between. Germline V gene data show CDR1 as DFQATT and CDR2 as SNEGSKA (reference sequence). This CDR3 is built from 14 residues.

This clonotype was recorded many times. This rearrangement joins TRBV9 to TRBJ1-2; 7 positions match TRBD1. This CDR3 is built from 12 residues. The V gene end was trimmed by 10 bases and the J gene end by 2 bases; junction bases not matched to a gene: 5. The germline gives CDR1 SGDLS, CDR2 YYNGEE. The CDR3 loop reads CASMTGNYGYTF. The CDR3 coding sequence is TGTGCCTCAATGACAGGGAACTATGGCTACACCTTC. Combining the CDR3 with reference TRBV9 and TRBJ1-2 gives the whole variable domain DSGVTQTPKHLITATGQRVTLRCSPRSGDLSVYWYQQSLDQGLQFLIQYYNGEERAKGNILERFSAQQFPDLHSELNLSSLELGDSALYFCASMTGNYGYTFGSGTRLTVV.

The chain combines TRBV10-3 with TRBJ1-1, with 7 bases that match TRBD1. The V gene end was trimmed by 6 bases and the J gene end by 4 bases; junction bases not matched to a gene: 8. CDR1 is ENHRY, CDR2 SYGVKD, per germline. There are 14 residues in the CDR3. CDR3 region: CAISDRDGGTEAFF. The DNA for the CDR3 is TGTGCCATCAGCGACAGGGACGGAGGCACTGAAGCTTTCTTT.

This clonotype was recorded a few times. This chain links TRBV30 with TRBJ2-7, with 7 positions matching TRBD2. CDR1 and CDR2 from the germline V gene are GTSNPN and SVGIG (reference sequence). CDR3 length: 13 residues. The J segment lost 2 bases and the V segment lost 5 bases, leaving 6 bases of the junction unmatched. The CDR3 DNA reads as TGTGCCTGGGGTAGGCGGGAGCCCTACGAGCAGTACTTC. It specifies CAWGRREPYEQYF.

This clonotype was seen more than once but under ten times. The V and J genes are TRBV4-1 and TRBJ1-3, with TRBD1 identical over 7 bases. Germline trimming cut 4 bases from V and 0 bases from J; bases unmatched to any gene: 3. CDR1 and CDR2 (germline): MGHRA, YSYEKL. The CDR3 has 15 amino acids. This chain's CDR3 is CASSRTGASGNTIYF. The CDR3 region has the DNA TGCGCCAGCAGCCGGACAGGAGCCTCTGGAAACACCATATATTTT.

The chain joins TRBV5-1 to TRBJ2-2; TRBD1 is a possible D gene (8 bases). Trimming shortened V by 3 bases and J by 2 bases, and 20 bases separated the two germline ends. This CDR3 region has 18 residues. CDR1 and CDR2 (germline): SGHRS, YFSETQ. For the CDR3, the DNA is TGCGCCAGCAGCTCCCGGACAGGGAGGGGTCTTAACACCGGGGAGCTGTTTTTT. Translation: CASSSRTGRGLNTGELFF.

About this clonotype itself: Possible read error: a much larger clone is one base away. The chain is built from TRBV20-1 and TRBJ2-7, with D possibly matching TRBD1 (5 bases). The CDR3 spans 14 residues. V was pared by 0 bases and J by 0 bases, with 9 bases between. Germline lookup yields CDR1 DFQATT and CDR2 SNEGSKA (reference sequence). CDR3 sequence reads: CSARDRQSSYEQYF. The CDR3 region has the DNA TGCAGTGCTAGAGATCGACAGAGCTCCTACGAGCAGTACTTC.

The CDR3 DNA reads as TGTGCCAGCAGTGTTTTAGCAGAGGGGGAGGGCTACACCTTC. Protein sequence: CASSVLAEGEGYTF. The V call is TRBV2, the J call TRBJ1-2; a weak D match, TRBD1 (6 bases). Germline CDR1 is SNHLY and CDR2 is FYNNEI. This CDR3 region has 14 residues. The germline V and J ends were trimmed by 4 bases and 8 bases, with 17 bases remaining between them.

The CDR3 DNA sequence: TGTACCATCAGTCCCCTGGCCGACTGGGGGACCTTGAACACTGAAGCTTTCTTT. It encodes CTISPLADWGTLNTEAFF. The V and J genes are TRBV11-2 and TRBJ1-1, with a possible D match to TRBD1 (5 bases). The CDR3 totals 18 residues. Germline V gene lookup returns CDR1 SGHAT and CDR2 FQNNGV.

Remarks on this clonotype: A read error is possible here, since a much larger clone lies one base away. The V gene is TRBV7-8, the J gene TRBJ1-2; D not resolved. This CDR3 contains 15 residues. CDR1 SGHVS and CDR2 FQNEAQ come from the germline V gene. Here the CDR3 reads CASSPSMEANYGCTF. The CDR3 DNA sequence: TGTGCCAGCAGCCCCAGTATGGAGGCGAACTATGGCTGCACCTTC. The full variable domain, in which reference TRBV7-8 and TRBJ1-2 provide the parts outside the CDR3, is GAGVSQSPRYKVAKRGQDVALRCDPISGHVSLFWYQQALGQGPEFLTYFQNEAQLDKSGLPSDRFFAERPEGSVSTLKIQRTQQEDSAVYLCASSPSMEANYGCTFGSGTRLTVV.

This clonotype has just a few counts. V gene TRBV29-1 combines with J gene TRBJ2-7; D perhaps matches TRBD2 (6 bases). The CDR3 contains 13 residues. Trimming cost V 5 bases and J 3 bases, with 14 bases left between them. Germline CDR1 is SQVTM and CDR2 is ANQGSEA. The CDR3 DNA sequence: TGCAGCGTTTCCCGTGTCGGGGGCTACGAGCAGTACTTC. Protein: CSVSRVGGYEQYF.

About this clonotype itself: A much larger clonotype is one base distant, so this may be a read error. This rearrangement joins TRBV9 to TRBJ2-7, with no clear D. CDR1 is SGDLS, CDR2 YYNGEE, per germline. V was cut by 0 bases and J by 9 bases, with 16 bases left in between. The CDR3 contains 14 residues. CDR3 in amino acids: CASSVGLGGNGQYF. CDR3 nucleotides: TGTGCCAGCAGCGTAGGGCTGGGTGGGAACGGGCAGTACTTC.